This T cell receptor beta chain stems from a study of CD8 T cells in ankylosing spondylitis. The study, taken as a whole, reports: Characteristic of ankylosing spondylitis blood, it appeared, was a TCR beta motif comprising several highly homologous variants.

TCR beta libraries were made by quantitative 5'-RACE with molecular barcodes. Via MiXCR, TCRdb re-called the 5' RACE reads, giving one row per CDR3 protein. There are about 200,000 distinct CDR3 sequences in the sample; around 13% occur only once, and approximately 16% lies in the top ten. The germline V gene encodes CDR1 DFQATT and CDR2 SNEGSKA (reference sequence). V shed 6 bases, J shed 9 bases, and the junction held 18 bases outside the gene matches. This CDR3 contains 16 residues. This clonotype was seen more than once but under ten times. Its antigen is not known. The specimen sequenced was blood, either unsorted or a sorted T cell fraction (not recorded which). V gene TRBV20-1 combines with J gene TRBJ2-1; 9 positions agree with TRBD2. The receptor's source is a male donor with ankylosing spondylitis or in good health (not recorded which). CDR3 DNA sequence: TGCAGTGCCCCCGCCGGCGGCGGGGGGGAGGATACTGAGCAGTTCTTC. Protein sequence: CSAPAGGGGEDTEQFF.